These 28 T cell receptor beta chains share one sample of origin, sequenced in a study of tumor-infiltrating lymphocytes in localized non-small cell lung cancer. The repertoire was sequenced with immunoSEQ multiplex PCR; TCRdb's copy has only in-frame clones and lacks some. The data contain about 15,000 clones, approximately 71% of them singletons. Material for sequencing was lung tumor tissue. The receptor source for this set is a human donor with non-small cell lung cancer.

The chain couples TRBV11-2 to TRBJ2-1, with D possibly being TRBD2 (5 bases). V shed 5 bases and J shed 10 bases, with 21 bases lying between them. The germline V gene encodes CDR1 SGHAT and CDR2 FQNNGV. There are 15 residues in the CDR3. CDR3 sequence (DNA): TGTGCCAGCAGCCTCTCCAGGACGAGCGGCGGGGAGCAGTTCTTC. Amino acids: CASSLSRTSGGEQFF.

With regard to this clone: An end of the junction differs from the germline gene, which may be a read error. The genes are TRBV7-7 and TRBJ2-1; no reliable D call. This CDR3 is 13 amino acids long. Germline values: CDR1 SSHAT, CDR2 FNYEAQ (reference sequence). The CDR3: CASSLVQADEQFF. CDR3 bases: TGTGCTAGCAGCTTAGTGCAGGCGGATGAGCAGTTCTTC. The full variable domain, rest sourced from reference TRBV7-7 and TRBJ2-1, is GAGVSQSPRYKVTKRGQDVTLRCDPISSHATLYWYQQALGQGPEFLTYFNYEAQPDKSGLPSDRFSAERPEGSISTLTIQRTEQRDSAMYRCASSLVQADEQFFGPGTRLTVL.

The chain links TRBV6-1 to TRBJ1-5; possibly TRBD1 for D (6 bases). Per the germline V gene, CDR1 is MNHNS and CDR2 is SASEGT. With 7 bases removed from V and 0 bases from J, the gap between germline ends came to 13 bases. The CDR3 spans 15 residues. As DNA, the CDR3 is TGTGCCAGCAAAGGGGACACCTTTAGCAATCAGCCCCAGCATTTT. It yields the protein CASKGDTFSNQPQHF.

This clone was seen more than once but under ten times. The J gene is TRBJ1-1, the V gene TRBV27, with TRBD1 as a possible D gene (6 bases). CDR3 length: 13 residues. V lost 4 bases and J lost 11, with 17 bases in between. Per germline, CDR1 MNHEY and CDR2 SMNVEV (reference sequence). The CDR3 region is CASSSAARGSAFF. The CDR3 region has the DNA TGTGCCAGCAGTTCCGCTGCGAGGGGGAGCGCTTTCTTT.

This chain joins TRBV7-9 and TRBJ1-1, with TRBD1 matching 8 bases. J was trimmed by 1 base and V by 1 base; bases with no gene match: 5. CDR3 size: 16 residues. The germline V gene has CDR1 SEHNR and CDR2 FQNEAQ (reference sequence). CDR3 sequence reads: CASSLGAGTGNTEAFF. DNA of the CDR3: TGTGCCAGCAGCTTAGGGGCCGGGACAGGGAACACTGAAGCTTTCTTT.

This clone was counted only a few times. This chain joins TRBV9 and TRBJ2-3; possibly TRBD2 for D (5 bases). This CDR3 has 14 amino acids. V lost 4 bases and J 2 bases, leaving 11 bases between the germline ends. CDR1 is SGDLS, CDR2 YYNGEE, per germline. For the CDR3, the DNA is TGTGCCAGCAGCCTCGGACTCCCCACAGATACGCAGTATTTT. Its translation: CASSLGLPTDTQYF.

This clone was seen a handful of times. The genes are TRBV10-3 and TRBJ2-7, with TRBD1 as a possible D gene (6 bases). Trimming pared 4 bases from V and 1 base from J, leaving 17 bases between. CDR3 length: 16 residues. The germline V gene encodes CDR1 ENHRY and CDR2 SYGVKD. In nucleotides, the CDR3 is TGTGCCATCAGTGTGAATGCACAGGGTAGGTCCTACGAGCAGTACTTC. Its translation is CAISVNAQGRSYEQYF.

The V gene is TRBV19, the J gene TRBJ2-3; 7 bases map to TRBD2. V was clipped by 6 bases and J by 0 bases; unmatched bases: 3. CDR1 and CDR2 from the germline V gene are LNHDA and SQIVND (reference sequence). This CDR3 contains 14 residues. CDR3 in DNA: TGTGCCAGTAGGGGGGGAGGGAGCACAGATACGCAGTATTTT. Translating it yields CASRGGGSTDTQYF.

In its sample, this clone was seen a few times. V is TRBV18 and J is TRBJ2-7, with 8 bases lining up with TRBD1. The ends lost 3 bases at V and 5 bases at J; junction bases unmatched: 3. From germline, CDR1 is KGHSH and CDR2 LQKENI. The CDR3 loop spans 13 amino acids. This CDR3 reads CASSPVTGDEQYF. The CDR3 bases are TGTGCCAGCTCACCGGTGACAGGGGACGAGCAGTACTTC. Full variable domain (remainder filled in from reference TRBV18 and TRBJ2-7): NAGVMQNPRHLVRRRGQEARLRCSPMKGHSHVYWYRQLPEEGLKFMVYLQKENIIDESGMPKERFSAEFPKEGPSILRIQQVVRGDSAAYFCASSPVTGDEQYFGPGTRLTVT.

The rearrangement uses TRBV7-8 and TRBJ1-4; unclear D gene. The germline V gene encodes CDR1 SGHVS and CDR2 FQNEAQ. The CDR3 sequence is 14 residues long. V lost 5 bases to trimming and J lost 6 bases, with 13 bases between them. The CDR3 here is CASSPDPIYEKLFF. In DNA, the CDR3 is TGTGCCAGCAGCCCAGACCCCATATATGAAAAACTGTTTTTT.

The chain links TRBV19 to TRBJ1-5; the match to TRBD1 covers 8 bases. The CDR3 is 17 residues long. Germline CDR1 and CDR2: LNHDA and SQIVND (reference sequence). Trimming at V came to 2 bases and at J to 6 bases, leaving 12 bases not matched to a gene. CDR3 protein: CASSIQGALPFSQPQHF. Here the CDR3 DNA reads TGTGCCAGTAGTATACAGGGGGCTCTCCCCTTCTCTCAGCCCCAGCATTTT. Based on the CDR3 plus reference TRBV19 and TRBJ1-5, the full variable domain is DGGITQSPKYLFRKEGQNVTLSCEQNLNHDAMYWYRQDPGQGLRLIYYSQIVNDFQKGDIAEGYSVSREKKESFPLTVTSAQKNPTAFYLCASSIQGALPFSQPQHFGDGTRLSIL.

The rearrangement joins TRBV19 to TRBJ1-2, with TRBD1 matching over 10 bases. Germline-derived CDR1 and CDR2 are LNHDA and SQIVND (reference sequence). The CDR3 covers 18 residues. The ends lost 6 bases at V and 1 base at J; junction bases unmatched: 14. This chain's CDR3 is CASRGPRTGGSFNYGYTF. CDR3 DNA: TGTGCCAGTAGAGGCCCCAGGACAGGGGGATCTTTTAACTATGGCTACACCTTC.

This rearrangement joins TRBV7-2 to TRBJ2-5; no reliable D call. V lost 1 base and J lost 2, with 5 bases in between. CDR1 SGHTA and CDR2 FQGNSA come from the germline V gene. There are 13 residues in the CDR3. The CDR3 DNA follows: TGTGCCAGCAGCTTAGACAGACAAGAGACCCAGTACTTC. Amino acid sequence: CASSLDRQETQYF.

The rearrangement joins TRBV2 to TRBJ2-1; 12 bases align to TRBD2. This CDR3 is built from 14 residues. The junction had 7 bases not matched to a gene; V was cut back by 10 bases and J by 6 bases. Germline V gene sequence: CDR1 SNHLY, CDR2 FYNNEI. CDR3 sequence (DNA): TGTGCCATGCCTAGCGGGGGGGCCATCAATGAGCAGTTCTTC. This encodes CAMPSGGAINEQFF.

The chain combines TRBV28 with TRBJ2-7; a weak D match, TRBD1 (6 bases). Per the germline V gene, CDR1 is MDHEN and CDR2 is SYDVKM. V shed 10 bases and J shed 6 bases, with 22 bases lying between them. The CDR3 sequence is 14 residues long. CDR3 amino acids: CATLATETGGEQYF. The DNA for the CDR3 is TGTGCCACCCTCGCGACCGAGACAGGTGGCGAGCAGTACTTC. The entire variable domain, with the rest obtained from reference TRBV28 and TRBJ2-7, is as follows: DVKVTQSSRYLVKRTGEKVFLECVQDMDHENMFWYRQDPGLGLRLIYFSYDVKMKEKGDIPEGYSVSREKKERFSLILESASTNQTSMYLCATLATETGGEQYFGPGTRLTVT.

The chain uses TRBV7-6 and TRBJ2-5; D uncertain. The V gene lost 5 bases and the J gene lost 2 bases, with 6 bases spanning the gap. The CDR3 spans 12 residues. Germline V gene sequence: CDR1 SGHVS, CDR2 FNYEAQ. The chain's CDR3 is CASSRSQETQYF. The DNA of the CDR3 is TGTGCCAGCAGCCGATCTCAAGAGACCCAGTACTTC. Combining the CDR3 with reference TRBV7-6 and TRBJ2-5 gives the whole variable domain GAGVSQSPRYKVTKRGQDVALRCDPISGHVSLYWYRQALGQGPEFLTYFNYEAQQDKSGLPNDRFSAERPEGSISTLTIQRTEQRDSAMYRCASSRSQETQYFGPGTRLLVL.

The CDR3 nucleotides are TGTGCCATCAGTGTTAGCCCCGGGGTCGCGGGGACAGACAATGAGCAGTTCTTC. Its translation: CAISVSPGVAGTDNEQFF. This chain links TRBV10-3 with TRBJ2-1, with D perhaps matching TRBD1 (7 bases). Trimming took 4 bases from V and 5 from J, leaving 24 bases between them. CDR3 length: 18 amino acids. Germline V gives CDR1 ENHRY, CDR2 SYGVKD.

In the case of this clone: This sample includes further DNA sequences coding for the same CDR3. The CDR3 sequence is CASSLSSNQPQHF. CDR3 bases: TGTGCCAGCAGTCTCAGTAGCAATCAGCCCCAGCATTTT. The V and J genes are TRBV27 and TRBJ1-5; D call uncertain. There are 13 residues in the CDR3. V lost 5 bases and J 0 bases, leaving 5 bases between the germline ends. CDR1 MNHEY and CDR2 SMNVEV come from the germline V gene (reference sequence).

The chain joins TRBV12-2 to TRBJ1-1. TRBV12-2 is shown as a pseudogene. The CDR3 is 13 amino acids. The CDR3 loop reads CASRLGLNTEAFF. In DNA form, the CDR3 reads TGTGCAAGTCGCTTAGGATTGAACACTGAAGCTTTCTTT.

This chain uses TRBV6-5 with TRBJ1-1; D is uncertain. Germline loops: CDR1 MNHEY, CDR2 SVGAGI. Trimming pared 0 bases from V and 1 base from J, leaving 9 bases between. This CDR3 comprises 15 residues. Here the CDR3 reads CASSYSSRGNTEAFF. As DNA, the CDR3 is TGTGCCAGCAGTTACTCGAGTCGGGGGAACACTGAAGCTTTCTTT.

The count of this clone is one. The chain joins TRBV25-1 to TRBJ2-1, with D unresolved. The CDR3 runs to 15 residues. The V gene's germline CDR1 is MGHDK and CDR2 SYGVNS. Trimming shortened V by 6 bases and J by 2 bases, and 14 bases separated the two germline ends. The CDR3 spells CASSHSSRPYNEQFF. As DNA, the CDR3 is TGTGCCAGCAGCCACAGCTCTCGGCCCTACAATGAGCAGTTCTTC.

This clone turned up a few times. The J gene is TRBJ1-1, the V gene TRBV19; 9 bases align to TRBD1. V shed 5 bases, J shed 3 bases, and the junction held 10 bases outside the gene matches. From germline, CDR1 is LNHDA and CDR2 SQIVND (reference sequence). CDR3 size: 16 residues. This chain's CDR3 is CASSGPGQGFHTEAFF. DNA for the CDR3: TGTGCCAGTAGTGGGCCGGGACAGGGCTTTCACACTGAAGCTTTCTTT. Looking up the rest from reference TRBV19 and TRBJ1-1 gives the full variable domain: DGGITQSPKYLFRKEGQNVTLSCEQNLNHDAMYWYRQDPGQGLRLIYYSQIVNDFQKGDIAEGYSVSREKKESFPLTVTSAQKNPTAFYLCASSGPGQGFHTEAFFGQGTRLTVV.

CDR3 in DNA: TGTGCCAGCAGTTTCGGGGACAGGGCACTCTATGGCTACACCTTC. Residues: CASSFGDRALYGYTF. J is TRBJ1-2 and V is TRBV27; 9 bases line up with TRBD1. The V gene's germline CDR1 is MNHEY and CDR2 SMNVEV (reference sequence). There are 15 residues in the CDR3. V lost 3 bases to trimming and J lost 4 bases; unmatched junction nucleotides: 6.

J is TRBJ2-5 and V is TRBV6-1; the D gene is possibly TRBD1 (5 bases). Germline V gene lookup returns CDR1 MNHNS and CDR2 SASEGT. Trimming removed 6 bases from V and 2 bases from J, with 16 bases in between. The CDR3 is made up of 15 amino acids. DNA for the CDR3: TGTGCCAGCAGGTTCAGGGTCTTAGGACAAGAGACCCAGTACTTC. This encodes CASRFRVLGQETQYF.

This chain uses TRBV5-8 with TRBJ2-1, with 14 bases aligning to TRBD2. The germline gives CDR1 SGHTS, CDR2 YDEGEE. The CDR3 length is 18 residues. The trim removed 4 bases at V and 1 base at J, leaving 7 bases unmatched. This chain's CDR3 is CASSATSGRAFSYNEQFF. CDR3 nucleotide sequence: TGTGCCAGCAGCGCGACTAGCGGGAGGGCCTTTTCCTACAATGAGCAGTTCTTC.

This clone appeared a few times. The chain links TRBV11-2 to TRBJ2-5; D not resolved. CDR1 and CDR2 (germline): SGHAT, FQNNGV. V lost 5 bases, J lost 1 base, and 11 bases lay in between. The CDR3 is made up of 14 amino acids. CDR3 region: CASSPKRIQETQYF. Here the CDR3 DNA reads TGTGCCAGCAGCCCAAAACGGATCCAAGAGACCCAGTACTTC.

V gene TRBV30 combines with J gene TRBJ1-1; D remains unclear. V was shortened by 3 bases and J by 3 bases, with 8 bases between the two germline ends. CDR3 size: 12 residues. Germline CDR1 GTSNPN, CDR2 SVGIG (reference sequence). The CDR3: CAWRGGYTEAFF. CDR3 in DNA: TGTGCCTGGAGGGGAGGATACACTGAAGCTTTCTTT.

The chain uses TRBV6-1 and TRBJ1-2; 7 nucleotides line up with TRBD1. The CDR3 length is 16 residues. V lost 4 bases, J lost 8 bases, and 16 bases stayed unmatched. The V gene's germline CDR1 is MNHNS and CDR2 SASEGT. The CDR3 protein is CASSARQGSFREGYTF. CDR3 bases: TGTGCCAGCAGTGCTAGACAGGGATCCTTTAGAGAAGGCTACACCTTC.